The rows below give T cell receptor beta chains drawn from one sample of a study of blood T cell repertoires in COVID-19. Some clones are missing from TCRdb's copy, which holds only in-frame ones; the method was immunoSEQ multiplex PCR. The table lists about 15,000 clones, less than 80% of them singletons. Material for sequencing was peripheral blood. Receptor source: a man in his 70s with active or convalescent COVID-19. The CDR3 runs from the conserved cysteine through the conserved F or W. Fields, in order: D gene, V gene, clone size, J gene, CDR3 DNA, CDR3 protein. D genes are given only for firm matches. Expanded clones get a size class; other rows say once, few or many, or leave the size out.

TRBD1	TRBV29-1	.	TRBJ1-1	TGCAGCGTTGACACAGGGGTGGGCACTGAAGCTTTCTTT	CSVDTGVGTEAFF
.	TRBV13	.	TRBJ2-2	TGTGCCAGCTCGAGGGATTTTGGGCTTTCAGCGAACACCGGGGAGCTGTTTTTT	CASSRDFGLSANTGELFF
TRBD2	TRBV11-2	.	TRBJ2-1	TGTGCCAGCAGCCTGGGGACTAGCGGTTACTCCTACAATGAGCAGTTCTTC	CASSLGTSGYSYNEQFF
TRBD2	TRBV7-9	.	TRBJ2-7	TGTGCCACCTCGGGGTTTTCGGGGGGCGAGCAGTACTTC	CATSGFSGGEQYF
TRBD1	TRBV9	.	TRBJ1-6	TGTGCCAGCAGCAGGGGGACAGGGGATTCACCCCTCCACTTT	CASSRGTGDSPLHF
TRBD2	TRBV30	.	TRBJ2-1	TGTGCCTGGAGTCCTGGGACTAGCGGTCACCCCTCCTACAATGAGCAGTTCTTC	CAWSPGTSGHPSYNEQFF
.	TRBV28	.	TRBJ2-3	TGTGCCAGCAGTCCGCCGTCCAATCTAAGGGACATAAACTTT	CASSPPSNLRDINF
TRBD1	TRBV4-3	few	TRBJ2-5	TGCGCCAGCAGCCCTTCCTGGGACAGGGGAGAGACCCAGTACTTC	CASSPSWDRGETQYF
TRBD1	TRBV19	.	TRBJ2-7	TGTGCCAGTAGTTTGACAGGGGGGATCGACGAGCAGTACTTC	CASSLTGGIDEQYF
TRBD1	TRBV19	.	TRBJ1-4	TGTGCCAGCGCCTTCAGGGGGGCGTCTAATGAAAAACTGTTTTTT	CASAFRGASNEKLFF
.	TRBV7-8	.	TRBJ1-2	TGTGCCAGCAGCTTCGGGGTGGTAGACGTCGGCTACACCTTC	CASSFGVVDVGYTF
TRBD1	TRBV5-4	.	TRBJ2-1	TGTGCCAGCAGCCCCGCTCGGACAGGATTAAACAATGAGCAGTTCTTC	CASSPARTGLNNEQFF
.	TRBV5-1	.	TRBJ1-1	TGCGCCAGCAGCTTGGCCTCGGGCCAGGGCACTGAAGCTTTCTTT	CASSLASGQGTEAFF
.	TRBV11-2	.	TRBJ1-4	TGTGCCAGCAGCTTAGAGGCAGCTAATGAAAAACTGTTTTTT	CASSLEAANEKLFF
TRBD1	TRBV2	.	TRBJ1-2	TGTGCCAGCAGTGTGTACAGGGGGCCCCCCTATGGCTACACCTTC	CASSVYRGPPYGYTF
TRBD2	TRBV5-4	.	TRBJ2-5	TGTGCCAGCAGCTTGGCCACTAGCGGGTTCCAAGAGACCCAGTACTTC	CASSLATSGFQETQYF
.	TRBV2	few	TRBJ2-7	TGTGCCAGCAGTGAGCAGGGCCACGAGCAGTACTTC	CASSEQGHEQYF
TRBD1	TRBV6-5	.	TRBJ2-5	TGTGCCAGCAGAAACCGACAGGGTGGGACCCAGTACTTC	CASRNRQGGTQYF
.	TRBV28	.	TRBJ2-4	TGTGCCAGCAGGCCCCCCGGTGTCGCCAAAAACATTCAGTACTTC	CASRPPGVAKNIQYF
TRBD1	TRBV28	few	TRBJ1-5	TGTGCCAGCAGGAAGACCGGGACAGATAATCAGCCCCAGCATTTT	CASRKTGTDNQPQHF
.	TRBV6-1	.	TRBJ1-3	TGTGCCAGCAGTGAAGCCGCACCAGGCTCTGGAAACACCATATATTTT	CASSEAAPGSGNTIYF
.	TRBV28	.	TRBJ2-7	TGTGCCAGCAGTTCCCCAGGACAGTTACCCTACGAGCAGTACTTC	CASSSPGQLPYEQYF
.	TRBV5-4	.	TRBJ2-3	TGTGCCAGCAGCCCACAGGACAACACAGATACGCAGTATTTT	CASSPQDNTDTQYF
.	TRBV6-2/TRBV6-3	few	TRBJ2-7	TGTGCCAGCAGTTACTTGGAGGGGTCCTACGAGCAGTACTTC	CASSYLEGSYEQYF
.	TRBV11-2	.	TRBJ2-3	TGTGCCAGCAGCTCCACGACAGATTACACAGATACGCAGTATTTT	CASSSTTDYTDTQYF
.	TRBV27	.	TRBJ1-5	TGTGCCAGCAGGCCGACAGTTAGCAATCAGCCCCAGCATTTT	CASRPTVSNQPQHF
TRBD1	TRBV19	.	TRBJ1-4	TGTGCCGGGATAGTCGGACAGGGGGCTAATGAAAAACTGTTTTTT	CAGIVGQGANEKLFF
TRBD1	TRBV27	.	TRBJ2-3	TGTGCCAGCAGTTTTGACAGGGAAGGCACAGATACGCAGTATTTT	CASSFDREGTDTQYF
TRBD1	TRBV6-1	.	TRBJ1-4	TGTGCCAGCAGTGGGCCAGGGGGAGGTGTGGCTAATGAAAAACTGTTTTTT	CASSGPGGGVANEKLFF
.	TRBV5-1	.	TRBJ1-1	TGCGCCAGCAGCCGGGGTGCAGGGGCGAACACTGAAGCTTTCTTT	CASSRGAGANTEAFF
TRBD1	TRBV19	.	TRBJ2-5	TGTGCCAGTAGTGCCAGACAGGGCACCCTCCAAGAGACCCAGTACTTC	CASSARQGTLQETQYF
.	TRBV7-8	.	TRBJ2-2	TGTGCCAGCAGCTCCACTAGATCCGGGGAGCTGTTTTTT	CASSSTRSGELFF
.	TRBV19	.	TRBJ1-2	TGTGCCAGTAGTATAGACGGACCCAGGGGCTATGGCTACACCTTC	CASSIDGPRGYGYTF
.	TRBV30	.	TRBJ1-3	TGTGCCTGGAGCGAACGGAACACCATATATTTT	CAWSERNTIYF
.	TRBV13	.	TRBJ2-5	TGTGCCAGCAGCTCCCTGACTACGCAAGAGACCCAGTACTTC	CASSSLTTQETQYF
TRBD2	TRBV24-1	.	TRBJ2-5	TGTGCCACCAGTGATCCGGGACTAGCGGGGGTAGAGACCCAGTACTTC	CATSDPGLAGVETQYF
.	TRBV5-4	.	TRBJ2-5	TGTGCCAGCAGCTTGGAAGGGACAACTATGTGGGAGACCCAGTACTTC	CASSLEGTTMWETQYF
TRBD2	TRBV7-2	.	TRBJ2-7	TGTGCCAGCAGCTCCGGACTAGCGGGGTCTGGCGAGCAGTACTTC	CASSSGLAGSGEQYF
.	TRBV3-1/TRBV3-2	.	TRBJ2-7	TGTGCCAGCAGCCCGCGACTACCTCCCTACGAGCAGTACTTC	CASSPRLPPYEQYF
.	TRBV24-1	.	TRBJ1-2	TGTGCCACCAGTGATACCCTTTTGGGACAAGGCTACACCTTC	CATSDTLLGQGYTF